The rows below give T cell receptor beta chains drawn from one sample of a study of blood T cell repertoires in COVID-19. The assay was immunoSEQ multiplex PCR, and TCRdb's table has in-frame clones only and misses some. The sample gives 250,000 or so clones, 70% to 90% of which show up once; roughly 5% is in the top ten. Sequencing used peripheral blood. Receptor source: a woman aged 60-75 years with COVID-19, enrolled during active disease. Each CDR3 is given without its conserved first and last residue. Only part of the rows carry a size: once, few, many, or a class if the clone is expanded.

J gene | clone size | V gene | CDR3 protein
TRBJ2-5 | NA | TRBV6-2/TRBV6-3 | ASSYGGGTKETQY
TRBJ2-7 | few | TRBV9 | ASTPGLVGSEQY
TRBJ1-5 | NA | TRBV6-2/TRBV6-3 | ASSAGTGVQPQH
TRBJ2-1 | once | TRBV30 | AWRGVHNEQF
TRBJ2-3 | NA | TRBV5-1 | ASSLSGSLTDTQY
TRBJ1-1 | NA | TRBV7-9 | ASSLVQDYTEAF
TRBJ2-2 | NA | TRBV15 | ATSRGGGRVSTGELF
TRBJ1-1 | NA | TRBV18 | ASSGGPMNTEAF
TRBJ1-2 | NA | TRBV19 | ASSLCGGRECTGYT
TRBJ2-2 | NA | TRBV5-6 | ASSHGSSPNTGELF
TRBJ2-7 | NA | TRBV11-1 | ASSFLQVTAYEQY
TRBJ2-1 | NA | TRBV7-8 | ASSLVWAGGYNEQF
TRBJ1-4 | NA | TRBV15 | ATSSSGARNEKLF
TRBJ1-1 | NA | TRBV7-8 | ASSPGDFSTEAF
TRBJ2-7 | NA | TRBV9 | ASSSGQSYEQY
TRBJ2-1 | NA | TRBV7-9 | ASSKGLGDLNEQF
TRBJ2-3 | NA | TRBV28 | ASSLWLADRGDTQY
TRBJ1-2 | NA | TRBV6-1 | ASSEVTGEGYT
TRBJ2-3 | once | TRBV2 | ASSDSGLAGNTQY
TRBJ2-3 | NA | TRBV27 | ASSLPQGLTQY
TRBJ2-7 | NA | TRBV28 | ASSQQGVLEQY
TRBJ2-5 | NA | TRBV5-4 | ASSLDAGGQETQY
TRBJ2-1 | NA | TRBV7-3 | ASRVQGQGIYEQF
TRBJ2-7 | NA | TRBV7-9 | ASSFLGGEPYEQY
TRBJ1-5 | NA | TRBV30 | AWSAQGGQPQH
TRBJ2-1 | NA | TRBV7-2 | ASSRRVASGASYNEQF
TRBJ1-5 | NA | TRBV27 | ASTQRAGGNQPQH
TRBJ1-6 | NA | TRBV27 | ASSFGGGSSYNSPLH
TRBJ1-4 | NA | TRBV30 | AWSITGPFEKLF
TRBJ2-7 | NA | TRBV29-1 | SVATVSYEQY
TRBJ1-6 | NA | TRBV6-5 | ASSPGSHRSPLH
TRBJ1-6 | few | TRBV25-1 | ASSARQGRNDSPLH
TRBJ2-7 | NA | TRBV5-1 | ASSRQAEYEQY
TRBJ1-4 | NA | TRBV6-5 | ASRGQAGEKLF
TRBJ2-2 | NA | TRBV7-3 | ASSLRGGMDTGELF
TRBJ1-6 | NA | TRBV6-5 | ASRDRRGEGSPLH
TRBJ2-7 | NA | TRBV3-1/TRBV3-2 | ASSPRTSGVYEQY
TRBJ2-7 | NA | TRBV28 | ASSLVNRQY
TRBJ2-7 | NA | TRBV5-1 | ASSFGSNRGAEQY
TRBJ2-6 | few | TRBV19 | ASRDRGPVSGANVLT
TRBJ1-6 | NA | TRBV30 | AWRDSQNSPLH
TRBJ2-1 | NA | TRBV7-9 | ASSSDRSWGDNEQF
TRBJ2-5 | NA | TRBV7-9 | ASSSDRRQQETQY
TRBJ2-7 | NA | TRBV4-2 | ASSQRLAGIISYEQY
TRBJ1-5 | NA | TRBV19 | ASSIGRGSNQPQH
TRBJ1-3 | once | TRBV5-6 | ASSPWAASSGNTIY
TRBJ1-1 | NA | TRBV16 | ASSQYRGLNTEAF
TRBJ2-7 | NA | TRBV6-1 | ASSEAPGLSYEQY
TRBJ2-7 | NA | TRBV4-1 | ASATRGVGNEQY
TRBJ1-1 | few | TRBV5-4 | ASSPPQGRNTEAF
TRBJ1-2 | NA | TRBV21-1 | ASSKGPGAPNYGYT
TRBJ1-3 | NA | TRBV29-1 | SGRTGPNTIY